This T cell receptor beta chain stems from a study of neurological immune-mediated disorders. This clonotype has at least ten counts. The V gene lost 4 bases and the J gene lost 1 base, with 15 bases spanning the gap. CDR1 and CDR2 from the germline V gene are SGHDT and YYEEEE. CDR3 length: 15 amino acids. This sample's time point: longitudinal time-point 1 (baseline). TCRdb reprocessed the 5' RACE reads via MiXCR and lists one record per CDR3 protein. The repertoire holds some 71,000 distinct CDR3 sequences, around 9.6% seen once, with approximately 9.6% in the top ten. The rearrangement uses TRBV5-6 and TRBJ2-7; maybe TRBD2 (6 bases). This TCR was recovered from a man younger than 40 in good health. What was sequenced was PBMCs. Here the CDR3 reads CASSAGRSSSYEQYF. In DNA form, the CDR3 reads TGTGCCAGCAGCGCGGGACGTAGCTCATCCTACGAGCAGTACTTC.